One sample yielded the 28 T cell receptor beta chains listed below, sequenced in a study of cytomegalovirus exposure and HLA in healthy donors. Produced via immunoSEQ multiplex PCR; TCRdb's table is partial and in-frame only. The sample consists of under 200,000 clones, around 85% of them appearing once. Sequenced: PBMCs. These receptors were collected from a woman in her thirties in good health and CMV-seronegative.

V gene TRBV9 combines with J gene TRBJ2-7; D is perhaps TRBD1 or TRBD2 (6 bases each). In germline, CDR1 is SGDLS, CDR2 YYNGEE. This CDR3 is built from 15 residues. V was shortened by 0 bases and J by 2 bases, with 12 bases between the two germline ends. CDR3 protein: CASSVGGDTTYEQYF. DNA of the CDR3: TGTGCCAGCAGCGTAGGGGGGGACACCACCTACGAGCAGTACTTC.

The chain uses TRBV7-9 and TRBJ1-2; maybe TRBD1 (6 bases). This CDR3 contains 15 residues. V lost 5 bases and J 5 bases, leaving 18 bases between the germline ends. Germline values: CDR1 SEHNR, CDR2 FQNEAQ (reference sequence). CDR3 region: CASSQEGGTPYGYTF. The DNA of the CDR3 is TGTGCCAGCAGCCAGGAGGGGGGCACACCTTATGGCTACACCTTC.

The CDR3 DNA is TGCGCCAGCAGCCAGTCGACATTTACCTACGAGCAGTACTTC. Amino acids: CASSQSTFTYEQYF. The chain has TRBV4-1 and TRBJ2-7; D is unresolved. V was pared by 3 bases and J by 2 bases, with 11 bases between. CDR3 length equals 14 residues. CDR1 is MGHRA, CDR2 YSYEKL, per germline.

V is TRBV14 and J is TRBJ1-6, with D unresolved. Germline CDR1 SGHDN, CDR2 FVKESK. The CDR3 consists of 13 residues. V was cut by 1 base and J by 4 bases, with 2 bases left in between. In DNA form, the CDR3 reads TGTGCCAGCAGCCAAGTTTATAATTCACCCCTCCACTTT. Translated: CASSQVYNSPLHF.

The chain has TRBV6-1 and TRBJ2-3, with 9 nucleotides matching TRBD1. Germline lookup yields CDR1 MNHNS and CDR2 SASEGT. J gave up 3 bases and V 6 bases, and 7 bases lay outside the gene matches. The CDR3 runs to 15 residues. The CDR3 DNA is TGTGCCAGCAGGTACGGACAGGGGATAACAGATACGCAGTATTTT. Its translation: CASRYGQGITDTQYF.

The sample holds many counts of this clone. J is TRBJ2-7 and V is TRBV5-4; TRBD1 is a possible D gene (5 bases). This CDR3 spans 12 amino acids. The germline gives CDR1 SGHNT, CDR2 YYREEE (reference sequence). Trimming removed 7 bases from V and 5 bases from J, with 13 bases in between. This CDR3 is CASGQGRNEQYF. The CDR3 bases are TGTGCCAGCGGCCAGGGTAGAAACGAGCAGTACTTC.

The DNA for the CDR3 is TGTGCCAGCAGCCCACTAGCGGGTGAGCAGTTCTTC. It codes for CASSPLAGEQFF. The rearrangement links TRBV27 to TRBJ2-1; 9 positions match TRBD2. V shed 6 bases and J 9 bases; nucleotides not matched to a gene: 3. The CDR3 length is 12 residues. Per the germline V gene, CDR1 is MNHEY and CDR2 is SMNVEV (reference sequence).

The chain recombines TRBV9 with TRBJ2-3; D is unclear. This CDR3 contains 11 residues. With 3 bases removed from V and 5 bases from J, the gap between germline ends came to 4 bases. Looked up from germline, CDR1 is SGDLS and CDR2 is YYNGEE. In DNA, the CDR3 is TGTGCCAGCAGCGCCGAAGATACGCAGTATTTT. Translating it yields CASSAEDTQYF.

The chain carries TRBV28 and TRBJ2-6; D unclear. CDR1 and CDR2 from the germline V gene are MDHEN and SYDVKM. There are 14 residues in the CDR3. Trimming took off 6 bases at V and 0 bases at J, with 6 bases between the two ends. In nucleotides, the CDR3 is TGTGCCAGCAGCGTCAACTCTGGGGCCAACGTCCTGACTTTC. Translation: CASSVNSGANVLTF.

Only a few counts were recorded for this clone. The genes are TRBV18 and TRBJ2-7, with D maybe TRBD1 (6 bases). This CDR3 has 12 amino acids. Trimming removed 5 bases from V and 7 bases from J, with 12 bases in between. Germline CDR1 is KGHSH and CDR2 is LQKENI. The CDR3 DNA is TGTGCCAGCTCAGTCAACAGGGATGAGCAGTACTTC. Its translation: CASSVNRDEQYF.

This rearrangement joins TRBV19 to TRBJ1-5, with a possible D match to TRBD1 (5 bases). The ends were cut back, 0 bases at V and 5 bases at J, with 17 bases in the middle. Germline CDR1 and CDR2: LNHDA and SQIVND (reference sequence). The CDR3 covers 17 residues. Written as DNA, the CDR3 is TGTGCCAGTAGTATAGATGGGGGATGGAAGGCCCATCAGCCCCAGCATTTT. Translating gives CASSIDGGWKAHQPQHF.

This clone occurred once. The rearrangement links TRBV2 to TRBJ2-7; D ambiguous. V lost 4 bases and J lost 9, with 16 bases in between. Germline CDR1 is SNHLY and CDR2 is FYNNEI. The CDR3 runs 13 residues. The CDR3 nucleotides read TGTGCCAGCAGTGCCCCGGCAGCTCCAAGGCAGTACTTC. Translating it yields CASSAPAAPRQYF.

The chain has TRBV30 and TRBJ1-2; 7 bases map to TRBD1. J lost 3 bases, V lost 3 bases, and 4 bases had no gene match. The CDR3 covers 13 residues. Germline V gene sequence: CDR1 GTSNPN, CDR2 SVGIG (reference sequence). The CDR3 loop reads CAWSPDRDYGYTF. The CDR3 DNA is TGTGCCTGGAGCCCAGACAGGGACTATGGCTACACCTTC.

The chain has TRBV7-3 and TRBJ2-2; D not resolved. V shed 3 bases and J shed 6 bases, with 8 bases lying between them. From germline, CDR1 is SGHTA and CDR2 FQGTGA. The CDR3 runs to 13 residues. The CDR3 region has the DNA TGTGCCAGCAGCTTCAACAGCGCCGGGGAGCTGTTTTTT. Encoded protein: CASSFNSAGELFF.

The chain couples TRBV27 to TRBJ2-7; D could derive from TRBD1 or TRBD2 (5 bases each). The ends were cut back, 3 bases at V and 2 bases at J, with 8 bases in the middle. The CDR3 is made up of 13 amino acids. Germline-derived CDR1 and CDR2 are MNHEY and SMNVEV (reference sequence). Written as DNA, the CDR3 is TGTGCCAGCAGTTTGACAGCGGCCTACGAGCAGTACTTC. Its protein is CASSLTAAYEQYF.

The genes are TRBV2 and TRBJ1-2, with TRBD1 matching 9 bases. The V gene's germline CDR1 is SNHLY and CDR2 FYNNEI. CDR3 size: 15 residues. The trim removed 4 bases at V and 8 bases at J, leaving 11 bases unmatched. The CDR3 bases are TGTGCCAGCAGTGTCGGAGTACGGGACAGGGAGGGCTACACCTTC. Translation gives CASSVGVRDREGYTF.

This chain connects TRBV28 to TRBJ1-2; a weak D match, TRBD1 (6 bases). The V gene lost 8 bases and the J gene lost 2 bases, with 18 bases spanning the gap. This CDR3 region has 15 residues. Germline V gene data show CDR1 as MDHEN and CDR2 as SYDVKM. CDR3 region: CASQSGEVLNYGYTF. The CDR3, as DNA: TGTGCCAGCCAATCAGGGGAGGTCCTGAACTATGGCTACACCTTC.

This clone was counted only a few times. CDR3 sequence: CASRSPGLHSEQYF. As DNA, the CDR3 is TGTGCCAGCAGGTCACCCGGCCTTCACTCCGAGCAGTACTTC. The chain has TRBV27 and TRBJ2-7; D is unclear. CDR1 is MNHEY and CDR2 is SMNVEV in the germline V gene (reference sequence). V gave up 6 bases and J gave up 6 bases, with 18 bases separating them. There are 14 residues in the CDR3.

This rearrangement joins TRBV7-6 to TRBJ2-1, with TRBD2 identical over 12 bases. Trimming removed 0 bases from V and 4 bases from J; junction bases left unmatched: 1. CDR1 is SGHVS, CDR2 FNYEAQ, per germline. CDR3 size: 16 residues. The CDR3 spells CASSLATSGGYNEQFF. As DNA, the CDR3 is TGTGCCAGCAGCTTAGCGACTAGCGGGGGTTACAATGAGCAGTTCTTC.

The chain combines TRBV9 with TRBJ1-2; TRBD1 is a possible D gene (6 bases). Germline lookup yields CDR1 SGDLS and CDR2 YYNGEE. This CDR3 region has 15 residues. V dropped 4 bases and J dropped 4 bases, with 17 bases sitting between them. As DNA, the CDR3 is TGTGCCAGCAGCCCGAGGTTGGGGGCCACCTATGGCTACACCTTC. Its protein is CASSPRLGATYGYTF.

The gene calls are TRBV5-4 and TRBJ2-1; maybe TRBD1 (5 bases). V was pared by 0 bases and J by 9 bases, with 13 bases between. The CDR3 is 14 amino acids. Looked up from germline, CDR1 is SGHNT and CDR2 is YYREEE (reference sequence). The CDR3 region is CASSLERQGTEQFF. DNA for the CDR3: TGTGCCAGCAGCTTGGAAAGGCAGGGCACTGAGCAGTTCTTC.

The chain carries TRBV6-6 and TRBJ2-7; 10 bases match TRBD2. The V gene's germline CDR1 is MNHNY and CDR2 SVGAGI (reference sequence). CDR3 length equals 16 residues. With 2 bases clipped from V and 3 bases from J, the junction kept 7 bases outside the gene matches. CDR3 bases: TGTGCCAGCAGTTACGGTAGCGGGAGGACTCACTACGAGCAGTACTTC. It codes for CASSYGSGRTHYEQYF.

The V call is TRBV10-3, the J call TRBJ2-7; no clear D gene. The CDR3 covers 12 residues. V lost 3 bases to trimming and J lost 3 bases, with 6 bases between them. Germline CDR1 reads ENHRY; CDR2 reads SYGVKD. The CDR3 protein is CAISDDSYEQYF. The CDR3 nucleotides read TGTGCCATCAGTGATGATAGCTACGAGCAGTACTTC.

The chain links TRBV6-5 to TRBJ1-1; a weak D match, TRBD1 (6 bases). Germline CDR1 is MNHEY and CDR2 is SVGAGI. The V end was cut by 5 bases, the J end by 8 bases, with 12 bases between. The CDR3 is 12 residues long. The CDR3 spells CASSTGQREAFF. In DNA form, the CDR3 reads TGTGCCAGCAGTACTGGACAGAGAGAAGCTTTCTTT.

Worth noting for this clone: At one of its ends the junction is not consistent with the germline gene, which may arise from a read error. This chain connects TRBV23-1 to TRBJ2-7; possibly TRBD1 for D (5 bases). Being an ORF, TRBV23-1 has a function that is uncertain. The CDR3 runs 11 residues. CDR3 region: CASSQCRFRDF. CDR3 DNA sequence: TGCGCCAGCAGTCAGTGTAGATTCAGGGACTTC.

The chain is built from TRBV7-2 and TRBJ2-7, with D possibly TRBD2 on 6 matching bases. This CDR3 is 16 amino acids long. Trimming took off 1 base at V and 1 base at J, with 14 bases between the two ends. The V gene's germline CDR1 is SGHTA and CDR2 FQGNSA. The CDR3 sequence is CASSLERASPSYEQYF. The CDR3 DNA follows: TGTGCCAGCAGCTTAGAGCGGGCCTCACCTTCCTACGAGCAGTACTTC. Filled out from reference TRBV7-2 and TRBJ2-7, the complete variable domain reads GAGVSQSPSNKVTEKGKDVELRCDPISGHTALYWYRQSLGQGLEFLIYFQGNSAPDKSGLPSDRFSAERTGGSVSTLTIQRTQQEDSAVYLCASSLERASPSYEQYFGPGTRLTVT.

The rearrangement links TRBV7-8 to TRBJ1-1; D remains unclear. Per the germline V gene, CDR1 is SGHVS and CDR2 is FQNEAQ. The CDR3 has 13 residues. V lost 2 bases, J lost 3 bases, and 7 bases lay in between. The CDR3 DNA follows: TGTGCCAGCAGCTTATCTGGGGACACTGAAGCTTTCTTT. It encodes CASSLSGDTEAFF.

There are a few counts of this clone. This chain uses TRBV5-1 with TRBJ2-2, with 8 bases matching TRBD1. This CDR3 has 15 amino acids. CDR1 SGHRS and CDR2 YFSETQ come from the germline V gene. Trimming at V came to 5 bases and at J to 6 bases, leaving 9 bases not matched to a gene. The CDR3 DNA sequence: TGCGCCAGCAGTTCTCGGACAGGGACGGCCGGGGAGCTGTTTTTT. This sequence encodes CASSSRTGTAGELFF. The full variable domain, with the rest looked up from reference TRBV5-1 and TRBJ2-2, is KAGVTQTPRYLIKTRGQQVTLSCSPISGHRSVSWYQQTPGQGLQFLFEYFSETQRNKGNFPGRFSGRQFSNSRSEMNVSTLELGDSALYLCASSSRTGTAGELFFGEGSRLTVL.